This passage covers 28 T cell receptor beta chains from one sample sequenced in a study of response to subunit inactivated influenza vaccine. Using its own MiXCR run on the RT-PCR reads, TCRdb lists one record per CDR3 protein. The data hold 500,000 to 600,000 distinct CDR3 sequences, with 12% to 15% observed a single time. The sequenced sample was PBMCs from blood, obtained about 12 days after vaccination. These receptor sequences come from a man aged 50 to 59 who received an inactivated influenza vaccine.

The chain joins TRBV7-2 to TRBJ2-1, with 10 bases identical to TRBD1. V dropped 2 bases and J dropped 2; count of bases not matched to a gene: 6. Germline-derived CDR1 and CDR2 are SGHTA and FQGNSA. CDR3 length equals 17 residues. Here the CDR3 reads CASSLSAGTGAYNEQFF. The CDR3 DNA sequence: TGTGCCAGCAGCTTAAGCGCTGGGACAGGGGCCTACAATGAGCAGTTCTTC.

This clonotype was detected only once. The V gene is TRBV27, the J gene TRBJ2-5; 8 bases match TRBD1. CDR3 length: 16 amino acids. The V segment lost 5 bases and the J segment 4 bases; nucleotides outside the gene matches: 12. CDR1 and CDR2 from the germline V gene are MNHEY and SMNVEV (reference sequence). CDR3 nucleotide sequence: TGTGCCAGCAGTACCCGCGGACAGGGAAGTACAGAGACCCAGTACTTC. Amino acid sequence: CASSTRGQGSTETQYF.

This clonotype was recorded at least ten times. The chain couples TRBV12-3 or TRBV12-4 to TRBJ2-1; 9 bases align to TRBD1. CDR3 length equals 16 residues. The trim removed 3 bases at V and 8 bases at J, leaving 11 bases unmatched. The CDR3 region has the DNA TGTGCCAGCAGTTTGGTGGGGACAGGGTCAGGGGATGAGCAGTTCTTC. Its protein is CASSLVGTGSGDEQFF.

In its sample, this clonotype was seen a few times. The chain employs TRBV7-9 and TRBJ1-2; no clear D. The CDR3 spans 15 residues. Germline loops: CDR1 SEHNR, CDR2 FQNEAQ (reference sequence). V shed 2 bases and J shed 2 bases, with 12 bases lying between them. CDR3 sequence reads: CASSLRSSDNYGYTF. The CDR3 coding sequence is TGTGCCAGCAGCTTACGTAGTTCAGACAACTATGGCTACACCTTC. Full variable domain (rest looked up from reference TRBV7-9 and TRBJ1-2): DTGVSQNPRHKITKRGQNVTFRCDPISEHNRLYWYRQTLGQGPEFLTYFQNEAQLEKSRLLSDRFSAERPKGSFSTLEIQRTEQGDSAMYLCASSLRSSDNYGYTFGSGTRLTVV.

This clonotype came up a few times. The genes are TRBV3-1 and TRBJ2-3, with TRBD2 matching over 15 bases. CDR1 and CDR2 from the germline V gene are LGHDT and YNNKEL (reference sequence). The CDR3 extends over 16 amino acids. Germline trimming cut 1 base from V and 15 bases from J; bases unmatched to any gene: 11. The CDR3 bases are TGTGCCAGCAGCCAAGCTCCGGGACTAGCGGGGGGCCGCGACTATTTT. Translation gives CASSQAPGLAGGRDYF.

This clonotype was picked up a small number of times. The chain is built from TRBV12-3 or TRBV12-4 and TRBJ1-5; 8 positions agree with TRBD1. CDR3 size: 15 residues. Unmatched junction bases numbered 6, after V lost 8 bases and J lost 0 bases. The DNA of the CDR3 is TGTGCCAGCCAATCAGGGGGCTCTAGCAATCAGCCCCAGCATTTT. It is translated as CASQSGGSSNQPQHF.

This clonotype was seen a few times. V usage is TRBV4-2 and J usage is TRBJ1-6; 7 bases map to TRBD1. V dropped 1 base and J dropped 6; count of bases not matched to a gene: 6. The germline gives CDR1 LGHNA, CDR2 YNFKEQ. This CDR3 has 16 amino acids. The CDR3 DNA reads TGTGCCAGCAGCCAAGGCCACGGACAGGCTAATTCACCCCTCCACTTT. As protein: CASSQGHGQANSPLHF.

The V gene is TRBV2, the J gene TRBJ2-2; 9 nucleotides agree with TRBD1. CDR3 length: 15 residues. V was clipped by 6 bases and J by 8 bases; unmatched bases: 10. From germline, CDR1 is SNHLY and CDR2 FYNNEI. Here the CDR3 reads CASRAGTGTFGELFF. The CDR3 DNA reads TGTGCCAGCAGAGCCGGGACAGGGACGTTTGGGGAGCTGTTTTTT.

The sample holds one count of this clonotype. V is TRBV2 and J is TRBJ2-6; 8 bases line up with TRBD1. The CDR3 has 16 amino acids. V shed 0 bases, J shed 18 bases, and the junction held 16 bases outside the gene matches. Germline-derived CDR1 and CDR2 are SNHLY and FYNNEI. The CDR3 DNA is TGTGCCAGCAGTGAAGCGCCGGGGCAGGGGGCGCAAGATGGGACTTTC. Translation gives CASSEAPGQGAQDGTF.

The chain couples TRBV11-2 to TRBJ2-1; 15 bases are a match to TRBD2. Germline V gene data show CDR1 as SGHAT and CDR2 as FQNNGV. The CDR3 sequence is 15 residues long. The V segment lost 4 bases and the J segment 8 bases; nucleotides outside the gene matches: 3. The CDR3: CASSWGLAGGYEQFF. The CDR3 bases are TGTGCCAGCAGCTGGGGACTAGCGGGGGGCTATGAGCAGTTCTTC.

CDR3 sequence: CSVGTSGYEQYF. CDR3 DNA: TGCAGCGTTGGGACTAGTGGGTACGAGCAGTACTTC. The gene calls are TRBV29-1 and TRBJ2-7; 7 bases line up with TRBD2. CDR1 is SQVTM, CDR2 ANQGSEA, per germline. V gave up 4 bases and J gave up 4 bases; unmatched junction bases: 4. The CDR3 sequence is 12 residues long.

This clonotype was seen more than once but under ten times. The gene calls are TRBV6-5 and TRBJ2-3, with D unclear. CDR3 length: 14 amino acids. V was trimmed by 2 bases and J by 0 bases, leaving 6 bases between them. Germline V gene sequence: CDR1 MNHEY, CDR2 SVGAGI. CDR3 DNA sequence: TGTGCCAGCAGTTACGGGGTGAGCACAGATACGCAGTATTTT. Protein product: CASSYGVSTDTQYF.

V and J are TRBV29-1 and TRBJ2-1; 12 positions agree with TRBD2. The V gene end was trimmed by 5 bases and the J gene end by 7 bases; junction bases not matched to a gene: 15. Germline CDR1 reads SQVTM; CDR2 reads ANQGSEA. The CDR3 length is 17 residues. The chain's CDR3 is CSVSRRLAGAGLNEQFF. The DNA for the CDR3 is TGCAGCGTTTCACGACGACTAGCGGGAGCAGGCCTGAATGAGCAGTTCTTC.

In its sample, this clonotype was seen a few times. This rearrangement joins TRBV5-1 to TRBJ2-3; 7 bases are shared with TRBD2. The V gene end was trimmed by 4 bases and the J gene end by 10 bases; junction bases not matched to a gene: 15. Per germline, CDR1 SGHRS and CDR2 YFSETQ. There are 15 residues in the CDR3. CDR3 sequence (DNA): TGCGCCAGCAGCGTTGAGGGGCGAAGGGAGGGGTCGCAGTATTTT. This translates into CASSVEGRREGSQYF. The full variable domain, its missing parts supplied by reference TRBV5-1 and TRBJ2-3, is KAGVTQTPRYLIKTRGQQVTLSCSPISGHRSVSWYQQTPGQGLQFLFEYFSETQRNKGNFPGRFSGRQFSNSRSEMNVSTLELGDSALYLCASSVEGRREGSQYFGPGTRLTVL.

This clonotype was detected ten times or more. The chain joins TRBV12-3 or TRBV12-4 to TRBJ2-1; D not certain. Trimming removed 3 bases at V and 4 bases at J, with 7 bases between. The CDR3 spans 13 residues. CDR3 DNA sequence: TGTGCCAGCAGTTTGTTAGGGTACAATGAGCAGTTCTTC. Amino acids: CASSLLGYNEQFF.

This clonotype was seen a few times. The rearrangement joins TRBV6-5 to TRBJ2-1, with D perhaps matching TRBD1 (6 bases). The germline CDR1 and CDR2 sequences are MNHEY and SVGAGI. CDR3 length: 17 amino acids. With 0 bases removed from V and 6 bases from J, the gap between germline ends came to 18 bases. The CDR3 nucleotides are TGTGCCAGCAGTTACTCGTCCGGTCTAGCAGGGGCCAATGAGCAGTTCTTC. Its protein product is CASSYSSGLAGANEQFF.

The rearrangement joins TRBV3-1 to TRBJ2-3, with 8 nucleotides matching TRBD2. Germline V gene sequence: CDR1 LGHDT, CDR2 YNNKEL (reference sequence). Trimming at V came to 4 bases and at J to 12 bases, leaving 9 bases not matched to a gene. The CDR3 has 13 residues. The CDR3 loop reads CASSPTGAGVQYF. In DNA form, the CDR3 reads TGTGCCAGCAGCCCAACGGGAGCGGGAGTCCAGTATTTT.

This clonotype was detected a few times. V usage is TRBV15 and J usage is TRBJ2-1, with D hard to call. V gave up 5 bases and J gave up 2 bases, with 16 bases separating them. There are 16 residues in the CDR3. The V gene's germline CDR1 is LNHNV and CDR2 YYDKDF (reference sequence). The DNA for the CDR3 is TGTGCCACCAGCGGGCCAAATGCAATCGCCTACAATGAGCAGTTCTTC. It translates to CATSGPNAIAYNEQFF.

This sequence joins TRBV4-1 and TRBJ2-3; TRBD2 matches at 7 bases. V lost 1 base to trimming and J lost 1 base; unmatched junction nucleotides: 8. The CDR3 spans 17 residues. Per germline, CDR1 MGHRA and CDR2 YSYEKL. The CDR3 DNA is TGCGCCAGCAGCCAAGGAATCCCAGCGGGGCGCACAGATACGCAGTATTTT. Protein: CASSQGIPAGRTDTQYF.

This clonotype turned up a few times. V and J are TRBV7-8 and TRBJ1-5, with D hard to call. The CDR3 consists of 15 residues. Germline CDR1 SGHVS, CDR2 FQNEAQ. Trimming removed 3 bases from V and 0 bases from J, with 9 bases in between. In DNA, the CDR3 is TGTGCCAGCAGCTTGGTCGGAAATAGCAATCAGCCCCAGCATTTT. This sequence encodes CASSLVGNSNQPQHF.

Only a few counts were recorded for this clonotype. The CDR3 DNA sequence: TGTGCCAGCGGGGCAGGGGCTGAAAACACCATATATTTT. Its translation: CASGAGAENTIYF. The V and J genes are TRBV12-3 or TRBV12-4 and TRBJ1-3; D is perhaps TRBD1 (6 bases). V was clipped by 8 bases and J by 6 bases, with 14 bases between them. The CDR3 loop spans 13 amino acids.

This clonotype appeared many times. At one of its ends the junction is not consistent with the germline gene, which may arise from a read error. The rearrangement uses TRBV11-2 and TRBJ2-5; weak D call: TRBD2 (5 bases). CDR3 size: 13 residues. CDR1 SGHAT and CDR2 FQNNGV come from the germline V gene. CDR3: CASSSGYQETQYF. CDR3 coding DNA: TGCGCCAGCAGCTCGGGGTACCAAGAGACCCAGTACTTC.

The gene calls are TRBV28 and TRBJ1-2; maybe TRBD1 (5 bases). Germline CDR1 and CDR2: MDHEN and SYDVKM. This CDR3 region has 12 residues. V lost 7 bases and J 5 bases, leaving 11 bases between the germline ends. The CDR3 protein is CASTLGDYGYTF. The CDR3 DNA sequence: TGTGCCAGCACCTTAGGGGATTATGGCTACACCTTC.

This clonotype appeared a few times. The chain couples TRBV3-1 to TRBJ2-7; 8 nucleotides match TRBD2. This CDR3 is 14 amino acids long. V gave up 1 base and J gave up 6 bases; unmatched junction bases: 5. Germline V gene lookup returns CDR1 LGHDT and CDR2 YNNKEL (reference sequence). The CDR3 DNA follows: TGTGCCAGCAGCCAAGGACTAGCGAAAGGCGAGCAGTACTTC. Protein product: CASSQGLAKGEQYF.

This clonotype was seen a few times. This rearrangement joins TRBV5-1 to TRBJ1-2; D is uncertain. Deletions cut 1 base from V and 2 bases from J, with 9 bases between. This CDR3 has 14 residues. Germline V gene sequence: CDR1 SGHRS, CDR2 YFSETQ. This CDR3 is CASSLRGDNYGYTF. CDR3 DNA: TGCGCCAGCAGCTTGCGGGGTGACAACTATGGCTACACCTTC.

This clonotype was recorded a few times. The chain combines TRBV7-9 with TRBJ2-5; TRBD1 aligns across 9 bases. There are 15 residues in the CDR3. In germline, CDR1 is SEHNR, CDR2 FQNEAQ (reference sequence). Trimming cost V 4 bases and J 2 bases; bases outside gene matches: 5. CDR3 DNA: TGTGCCAGCAGCTCGCGACAGGGGGTACAAGAGACCCAGTACTTC. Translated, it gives CASSSRQGVQETQYF.

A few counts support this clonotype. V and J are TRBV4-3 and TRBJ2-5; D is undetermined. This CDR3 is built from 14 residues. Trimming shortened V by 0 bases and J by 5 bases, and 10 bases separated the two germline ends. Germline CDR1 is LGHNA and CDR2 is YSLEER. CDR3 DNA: TGCGCCAGCAGCCAAGATACGTATGCGGAGACCCAGTACTTC. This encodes CASSQDTYAETQYF.

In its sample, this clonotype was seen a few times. The DNA for the CDR3 is TGTGCCAGCAGCCGGACAGGCCACAATGAGCAGTTCTTC. Translation: CASSRTGHNEQFF. The J gene is TRBJ2-1, the V gene TRBV28; 7 bases fit TRBD1. The germline V gene encodes CDR1 MDHEN and CDR2 SYDVKM. The CDR3 extends over 13 amino acids. The J segment lost 5 bases and the V segment lost 6 bases, leaving 4 bases of the junction unmatched. Variable domain in full (rest from reference TRBV28 and TRBJ2-1): DVKVTQSSRYLVKRTGEKVFLECVQDMDHENMFWYRQDPGLGLRLIYFSYDVKMKEKGDIPEGYSVSREKKERFSLILESASTNQTSMYLCASSRTGHNEQFFGPGTRLTVL.